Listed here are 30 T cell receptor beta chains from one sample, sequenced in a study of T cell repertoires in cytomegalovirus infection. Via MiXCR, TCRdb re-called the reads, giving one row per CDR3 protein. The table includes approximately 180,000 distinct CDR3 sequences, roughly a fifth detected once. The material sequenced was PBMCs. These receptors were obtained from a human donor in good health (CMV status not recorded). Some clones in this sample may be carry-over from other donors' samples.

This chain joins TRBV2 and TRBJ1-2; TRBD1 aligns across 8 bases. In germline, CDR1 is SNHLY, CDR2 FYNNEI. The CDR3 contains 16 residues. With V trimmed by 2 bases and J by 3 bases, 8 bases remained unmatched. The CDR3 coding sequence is TGTGCCAGCAGTGAAAGTTCAGGGGGCGCGGACTATGGCTACACCTTC. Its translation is CASSESSGGADYGYTF.

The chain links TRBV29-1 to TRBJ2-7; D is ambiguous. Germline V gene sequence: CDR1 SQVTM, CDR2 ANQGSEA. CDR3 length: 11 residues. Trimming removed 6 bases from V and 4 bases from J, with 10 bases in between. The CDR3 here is CSVTNGYEQYF. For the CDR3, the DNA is TGCAGCGTCACGAACGGGTACGAGCAGTACTTC.

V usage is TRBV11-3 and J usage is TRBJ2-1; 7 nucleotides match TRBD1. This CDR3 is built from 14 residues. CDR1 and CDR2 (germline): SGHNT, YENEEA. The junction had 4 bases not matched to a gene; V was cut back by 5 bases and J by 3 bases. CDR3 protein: CASSTRTGYNEQFF. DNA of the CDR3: TGTGCCAGCAGCACCAGGACAGGCTACAATGAGCAGTTCTTC.

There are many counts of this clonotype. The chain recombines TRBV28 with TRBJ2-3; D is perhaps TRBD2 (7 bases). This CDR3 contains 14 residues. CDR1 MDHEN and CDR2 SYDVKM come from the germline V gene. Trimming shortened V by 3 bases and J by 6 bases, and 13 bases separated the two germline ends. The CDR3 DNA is TGTGCCAGCAGTTTGAGGGGGGGCAAGGATACGCAGTATTTT. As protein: CASSLRGGKDTQYF.

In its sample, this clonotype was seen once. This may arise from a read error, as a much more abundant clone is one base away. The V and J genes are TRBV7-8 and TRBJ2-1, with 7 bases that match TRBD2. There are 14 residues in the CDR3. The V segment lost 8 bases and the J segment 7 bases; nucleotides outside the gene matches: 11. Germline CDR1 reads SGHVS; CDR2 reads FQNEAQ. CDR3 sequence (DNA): TGTGCCAGCCGTAGAAGCGGGGAGGGGAATGAGCAGTTCTTC. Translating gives CASRRSGEGNEQFF.

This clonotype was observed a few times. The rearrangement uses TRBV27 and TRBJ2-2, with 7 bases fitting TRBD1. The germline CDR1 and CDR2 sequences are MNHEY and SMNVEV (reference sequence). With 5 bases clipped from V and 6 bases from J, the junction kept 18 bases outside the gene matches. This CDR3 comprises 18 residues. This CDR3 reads CASSPPYYRGAPSGELFF. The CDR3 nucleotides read TGTGCCAGCAGTCCCCCCTACTACAGGGGTGCGCCCTCCGGGGAGCTGTTTTTT.

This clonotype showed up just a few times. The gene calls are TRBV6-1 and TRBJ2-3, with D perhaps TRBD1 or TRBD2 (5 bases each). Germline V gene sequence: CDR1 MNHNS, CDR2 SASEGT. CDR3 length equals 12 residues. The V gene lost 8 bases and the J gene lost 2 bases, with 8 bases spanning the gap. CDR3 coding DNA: TGTGCCAGCGGGGACCCCACAGATACGCAGTATTTT. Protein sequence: CASGDPTDTQYF.

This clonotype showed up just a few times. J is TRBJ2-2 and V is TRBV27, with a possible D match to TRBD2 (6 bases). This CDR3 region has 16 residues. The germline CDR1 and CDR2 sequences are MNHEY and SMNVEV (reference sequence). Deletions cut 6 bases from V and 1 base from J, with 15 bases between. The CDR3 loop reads CASSEAGLQNTGELFF. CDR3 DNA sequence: TGTGCCAGCAGCGAGGCAGGACTACAGAACACCGGGGAGCTGTTTTTT.

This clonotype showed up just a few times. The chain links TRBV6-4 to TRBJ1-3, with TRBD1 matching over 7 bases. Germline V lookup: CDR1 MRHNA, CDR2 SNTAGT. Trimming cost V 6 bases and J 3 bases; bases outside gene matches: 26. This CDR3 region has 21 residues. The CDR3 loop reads CASSGPTNKHPDRFYGNTIYF. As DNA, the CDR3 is TGTGCCAGCAGCGGCCCTACAAATAAACACCCGGACAGGTTTTATGGAAACACCATATATTTT.

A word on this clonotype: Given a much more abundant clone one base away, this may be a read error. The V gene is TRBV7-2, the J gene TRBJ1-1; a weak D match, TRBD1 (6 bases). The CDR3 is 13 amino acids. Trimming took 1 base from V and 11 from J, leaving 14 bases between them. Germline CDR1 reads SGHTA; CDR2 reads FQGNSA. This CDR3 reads CTSSLEQGRWAFF. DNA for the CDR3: TGTACCAGCAGCTTAGAACAGGGAAGGTGGGCTTTCTTT.

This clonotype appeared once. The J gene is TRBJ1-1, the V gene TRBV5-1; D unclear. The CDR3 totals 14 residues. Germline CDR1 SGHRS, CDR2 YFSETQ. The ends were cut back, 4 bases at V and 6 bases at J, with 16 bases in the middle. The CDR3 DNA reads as TGCGCCAGCAGCCGCCGGGAGGGCATTGCTGAAGCTTTCTTT. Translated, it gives CASSRREGIAEAFF. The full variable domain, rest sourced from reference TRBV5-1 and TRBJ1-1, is KAGVTQTPRYLIKTRGQQVTLSCSPISGHRSVSWYQQTPGQGLQFLFEYFSETQRNKGNFPGRFSGRQFSNSRSEMNVSTLELGDSALYLCASSRREGIAEAFFGQGTRLTVV.

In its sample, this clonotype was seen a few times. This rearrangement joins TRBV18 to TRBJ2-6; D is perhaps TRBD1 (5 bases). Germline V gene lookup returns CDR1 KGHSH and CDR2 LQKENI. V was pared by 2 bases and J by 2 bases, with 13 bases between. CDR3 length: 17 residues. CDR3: CASSPAPQGAGANVLTF. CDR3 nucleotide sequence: TGTGCCAGCTCACCAGCCCCTCAGGGTGCTGGGGCCAACGTCCTGACTTTC.

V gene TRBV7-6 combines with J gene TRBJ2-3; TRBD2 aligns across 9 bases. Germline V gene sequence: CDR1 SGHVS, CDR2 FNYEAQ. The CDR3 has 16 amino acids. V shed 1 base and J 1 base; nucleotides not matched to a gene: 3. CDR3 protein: CASSLVSSGGTDTQYF. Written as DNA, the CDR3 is TGTGCCAGCAGCTTAGTCTCTAGCGGGGGCACAGATACGCAGTATTTT. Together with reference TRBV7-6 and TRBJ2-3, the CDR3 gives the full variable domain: GAGVSQSPRYKVTKRGQDVALRCDPISGHVSLYWYRQALGQGPEFLTYFNYEAQQDKSGLPNDRFSAERPEGSISTLTIQRTEQRDSAMYRCASSLVSSGGTDTQYFGPGTRLTVL.

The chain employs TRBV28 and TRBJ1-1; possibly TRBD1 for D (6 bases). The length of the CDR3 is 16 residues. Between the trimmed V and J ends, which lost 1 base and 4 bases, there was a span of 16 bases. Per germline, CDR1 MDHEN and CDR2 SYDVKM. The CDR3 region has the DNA TGTGCCAGCAGTTTATACGGACAGAGATTATTCACTGAAGCTTTCTTT. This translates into CASSLYGQRLFTEAFF.

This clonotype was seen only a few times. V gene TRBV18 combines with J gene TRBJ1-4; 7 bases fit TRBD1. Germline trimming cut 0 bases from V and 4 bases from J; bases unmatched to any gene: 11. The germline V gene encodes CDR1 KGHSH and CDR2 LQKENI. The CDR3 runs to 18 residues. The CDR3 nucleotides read TGTGCCAGCTCACCACCGTGGGACAGAGTGGAGAATAATGAAAAACTGTTTTTT. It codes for CASSPPWDRVENNEKLFF.

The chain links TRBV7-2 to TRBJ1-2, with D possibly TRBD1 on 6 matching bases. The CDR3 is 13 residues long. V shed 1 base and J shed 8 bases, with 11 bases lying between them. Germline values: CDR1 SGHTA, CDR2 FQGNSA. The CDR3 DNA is TGTGCCAGCAGCTTAGGGGGGCAGCAGGGCTACACCTTC. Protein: CASSLGGQQGYTF. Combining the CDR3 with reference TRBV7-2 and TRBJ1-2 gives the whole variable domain GAGVSQSPSNKVTEKGKDVELRCDPISGHTALYWYRQSLGQGLEFLIYFQGNSAPDKSGLPSDRFSAERTGGSVSTLTIQRTQQEDSAVYLCASSLGGQQGYTFGSGTRLTVV.

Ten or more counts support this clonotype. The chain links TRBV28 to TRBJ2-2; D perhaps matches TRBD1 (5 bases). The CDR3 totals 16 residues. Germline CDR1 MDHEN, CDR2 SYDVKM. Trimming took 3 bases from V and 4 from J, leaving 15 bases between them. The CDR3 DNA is TGTGCCAGCAGTTTTAAGGGGCTAGTCGGCACCGGGGAGCTGTTTTTT. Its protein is CASSFKGLVGTGELFF.

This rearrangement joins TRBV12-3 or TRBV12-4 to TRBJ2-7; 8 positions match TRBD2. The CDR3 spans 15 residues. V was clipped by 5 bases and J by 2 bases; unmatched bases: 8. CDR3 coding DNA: TGTGCCAGCAGTCCCGGCGGGAGGAGACCCTACGAGCAGTACTTC. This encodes CASSPGGRRPYEQYF.

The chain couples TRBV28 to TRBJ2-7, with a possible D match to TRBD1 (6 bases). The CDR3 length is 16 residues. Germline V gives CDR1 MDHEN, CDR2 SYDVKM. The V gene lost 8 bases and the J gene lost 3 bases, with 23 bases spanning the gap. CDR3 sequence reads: CASAGDRAGYNYEQYF. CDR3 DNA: TGTGCCAGCGCAGGGGACCGGGCAGGGTATAACTACGAGCAGTACTTC.

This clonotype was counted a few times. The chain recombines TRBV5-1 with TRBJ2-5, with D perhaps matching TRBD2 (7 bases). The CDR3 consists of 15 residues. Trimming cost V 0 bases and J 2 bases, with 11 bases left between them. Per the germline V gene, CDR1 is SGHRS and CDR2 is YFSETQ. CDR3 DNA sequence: TGCGCCAGCAGCTTGGCTGGGGGGGCTCAAGAGACCCAGTACTTC. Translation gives CASSLAGGAQETQYF.

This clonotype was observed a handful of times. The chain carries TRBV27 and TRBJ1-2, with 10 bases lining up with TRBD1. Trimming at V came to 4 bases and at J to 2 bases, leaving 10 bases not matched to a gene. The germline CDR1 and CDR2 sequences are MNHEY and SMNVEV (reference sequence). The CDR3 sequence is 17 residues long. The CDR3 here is CASSSRQGQGGNYGYTF. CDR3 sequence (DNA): TGTGCCAGCAGTTCCCGACAAGGACAGGGGGGAAACTATGGCTACACCTTC.

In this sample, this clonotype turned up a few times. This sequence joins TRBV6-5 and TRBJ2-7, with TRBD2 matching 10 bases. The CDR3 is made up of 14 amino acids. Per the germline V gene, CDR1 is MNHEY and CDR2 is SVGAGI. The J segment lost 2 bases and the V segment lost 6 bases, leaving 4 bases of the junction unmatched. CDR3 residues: CASSMSGRAYEQYF. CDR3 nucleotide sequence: TGTGCCAGCAGCATGAGCGGGAGGGCCTACGAGCAGTACTTC.

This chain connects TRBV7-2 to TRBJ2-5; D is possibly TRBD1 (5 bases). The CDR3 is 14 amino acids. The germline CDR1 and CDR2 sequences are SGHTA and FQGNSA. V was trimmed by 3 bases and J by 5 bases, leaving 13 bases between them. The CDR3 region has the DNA TGTGCCAGCAGCTTGGCTAGTTGGGGCGAGACCCAGTACTTC. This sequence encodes CASSLASWGETQYF.

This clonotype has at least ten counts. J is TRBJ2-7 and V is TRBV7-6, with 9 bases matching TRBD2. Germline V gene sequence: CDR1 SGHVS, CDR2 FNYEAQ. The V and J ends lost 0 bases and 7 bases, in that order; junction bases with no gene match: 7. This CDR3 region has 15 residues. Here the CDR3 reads CASSLAAASGAEQYF. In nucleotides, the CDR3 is TGTGCCAGCAGCTTAGCGGCGGCTAGCGGGGCAGAGCAGTACTTC.

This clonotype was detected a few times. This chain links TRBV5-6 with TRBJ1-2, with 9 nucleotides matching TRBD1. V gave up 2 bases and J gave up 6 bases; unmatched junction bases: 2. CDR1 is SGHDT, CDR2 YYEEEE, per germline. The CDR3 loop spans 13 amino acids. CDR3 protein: CASSFRQGDGYTF. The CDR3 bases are TGTGCCAGCAGCTTTCGACAGGGGGATGGCTACACCTTC.

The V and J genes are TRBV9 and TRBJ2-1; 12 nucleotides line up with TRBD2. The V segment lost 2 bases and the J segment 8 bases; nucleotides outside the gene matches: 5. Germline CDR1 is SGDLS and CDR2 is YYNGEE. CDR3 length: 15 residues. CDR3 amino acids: CASSVSSGGVHEQFF. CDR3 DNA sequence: TGTGCCAGCAGCGTTTCTAGCGGGGGGGTCCATGAGCAGTTCTTC.

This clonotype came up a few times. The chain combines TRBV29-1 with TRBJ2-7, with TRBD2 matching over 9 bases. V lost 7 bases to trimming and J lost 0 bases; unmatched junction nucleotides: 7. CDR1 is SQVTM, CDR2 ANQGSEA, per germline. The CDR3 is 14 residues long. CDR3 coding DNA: TGCAGCGCCGGGGGTAGCGGGGGCTCCTACGAGCAGTACTTC. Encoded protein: CSAGGSGGSYEQYF.

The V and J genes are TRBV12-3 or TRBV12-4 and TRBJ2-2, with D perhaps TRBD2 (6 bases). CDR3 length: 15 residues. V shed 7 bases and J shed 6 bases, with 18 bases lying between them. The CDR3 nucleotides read TGTGCCAGCACCCTTGGAGGGGTATCGGCCGGGGAGCTGTTTTTT. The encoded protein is CASTLGGVSAGELFF.

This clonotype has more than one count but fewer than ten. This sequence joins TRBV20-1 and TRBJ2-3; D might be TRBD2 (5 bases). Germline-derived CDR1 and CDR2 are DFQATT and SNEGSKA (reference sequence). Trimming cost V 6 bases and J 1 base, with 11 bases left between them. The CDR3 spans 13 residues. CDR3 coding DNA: TGCAGTGCAAAGGGAGTTGGCACAGATACGCAGTATTTT. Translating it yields CSAKGVGTDTQYF.

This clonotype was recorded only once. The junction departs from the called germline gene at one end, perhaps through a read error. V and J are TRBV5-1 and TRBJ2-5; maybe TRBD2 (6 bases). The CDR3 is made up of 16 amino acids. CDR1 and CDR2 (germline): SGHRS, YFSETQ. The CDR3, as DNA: TGCGCCAACAGCTTGAGGAGGGCGGGGAGCCAAGAGACCCAGTACTTC. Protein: CANSLRRAGSQETQYF.